Presented here are 3 T cell receptor beta chains from one specimen sequenced in a study of blood T cell repertoires in COVID-19. Some clones are missing from TCRdb's copy, which holds only in-frame ones; the method was immunoSEQ multiplex PCR. The profile shows 200,000 to 300,000 clones, about 79% of them singletons. The sequenced sample was peripheral blood. The receptors were sampled from a man aged 35 to 55 who had recovered from COVID-19.

The rearrangement uses TRBV5-6 and TRBJ2-7, with TRBD1 matching 7 bases. After removal of 6 bases from V and 1 base from J, the junction contained 13 bases not matched to a gene. The CDR3 contains 16 residues. Germline CDR1 SGHDT, CDR2 YYEEEE. In DNA form, the CDR3 reads TGTGCCAGCACCCTACTGAAGAGGGGGCTATCCTACGAGCAGTACTTC. Protein product: CASTLLKRGLSYEQYF.

The rearrangement links TRBV15 to TRBJ2-3, with 8 positions matching TRBD1. The CDR3 spans 17 residues. Losses at the gene ends were 0 bases for V and 2 bases for J; bases not matched to a gene: 7. Germline lookup yields CDR1 LNHNV and CDR2 YYDKDF (reference sequence). In nucleotides, the CDR3 is TGTGCCACCAGCAGAGATTCAGGGGGCCAAATCACAGATACGCAGTATTTT. It specifies CATSRDSGGQITDTQYF.

V and J are TRBV5-1 and TRBJ1-2; D not certain. Germline CDR1 and CDR2: SGHRS and YFSETQ. The CDR3 has 14 residues. V dropped 0 bases and J dropped 4 bases, with 10 bases sitting between them. The DNA for the CDR3 is TGCGCCAGCAGCTTGGGAGCGGGTCCCTATGGCTACACCTTC. As protein: CASSLGAGPYGYTF.